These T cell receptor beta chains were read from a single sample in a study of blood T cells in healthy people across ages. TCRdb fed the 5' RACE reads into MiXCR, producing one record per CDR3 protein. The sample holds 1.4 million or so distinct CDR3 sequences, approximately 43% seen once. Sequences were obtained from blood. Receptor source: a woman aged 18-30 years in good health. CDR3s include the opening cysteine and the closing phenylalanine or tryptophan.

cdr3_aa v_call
CATSIHRGRFGGAYSYEQYF TRBV15
CASSFQGPGNTEAFF TRBV11-2
CSARVRSTTTQYF TRBV20-1
CASSYIGTGNEQFF TRBV7-2
CSASPQAGVGEQYF TRBV20-1
CASSLGAQGYEQYF TRBV7-2
CASSLALGGNYGYTF TRBV7-9
CSVAGTRESYEQYF TRBV29-1
CASSNRDSGGAGTEAFF TRBV19
CASSHRGGYDTGELFF TRBV7-4
CASLGRSSYEQYF TRBV5-6
CASAGTGYSPLHF TRBV9
CSARANTGELFF TRBV29-1
CASSPSGGNYNEQFF TRBV7-9
CATSDTRTPGSYNEQFF TRBV24-1
CASSPPGVGDTQYF TRBV7-9
CASTPGTGLLTDTQYF TRBV5-1
CASNFLGRMGETQYF TRBV12-3/TRBV12-4
CAIGRGSGTEAFF TRBV10-3
CASSFLERGYGYTF TRBV12-3/TRBV12-4
CASSEGPGQGQETQYF TRBV5-1
CASVSGENTGELFF TRBV21-1
CASSLWERENYEQYF TRBV28
CASSLQGARGEKLFF TRBV19
CASGPTDPTNEKLFF TRBV12-5
CASSSLKGSIETQYF TRBV7-7
CASSRAHGQRHSYEQYF TRBV7-9
CASSQTSGPSTGELFF TRBV6-2/TRBV6-3
CASSPGLAVKETQYF TRBV11-2
CSVERGTSGETDTQYF TRBV29-1
CSASGEDYGYTF TRBV20-1
CATSDRDRGPINEQFF TRBV24-1
CVSSPGSGYTF TRBV27
CASSLLGREGYEQYF TRBV28
CASSPRTGGKMNTEAFF TRBV6-1
CASSLAGGKKTQFF TRBV7-2
CASGGTSSYNEQFF TRBV7-2
CASSLKPGRYNEQFF TRBV27
CASSSPEVREKLFF TRBV28
CASSLVGGGYTEQYF TRBV7-2
CAISEQGASYNEQFF TRBV10-3
CASSQGLSNEKLFF TRBV4-1
CASSQRRQGSSYEQYF TRBV4-1
CASSLSAHNYGYTF TRBV27
CASRRLAGSTDTQYF TRBV6-2/TRBV6-3
CASSGQEGMGTDTQYF TRBV25-1
CSAPTGGAFQPQHF TRBV20-1
CASSLMRGGYGYTF TRBV7-9
CASSSNGGRGYTF TRBV27
CASSLPPTSGEQFF TRBV12-3/TRBV12-4
CSAPTGTLAKNIQYF TRBV20-1
CSVEAGRGNTEAFF TRBV29-1
CANSLLGVEQYF TRBV7-6
CASSLADRQPQHF TRBV7-2
CASSLGSGYNSPLHF TRBV7-2